One T cell receptor beta chain is described in this entry. Its antigen is undetermined. This sample was included in a study of cytomegalovirus exposure and HLA in healthy donors. The wider study: The 500 to 750 first-cohort repertoires and the approximately 130 validation repertoires shared the same platform, a later analysis reported. Study-level results: Subsequent analysis showed first-cohort TCR clusters tending to co-occur in around 110 validation repertoires. TCR beta chains numbering more than 150 were designated cytomegalovirus-associated.

Generated by immunoSEQ multiplex PCR, the TCRdb table keeps only in-frame clones and is missing some. The data hold tens of thousands of clones, with approximately 91% observed a single time. V shed 5 bases and J shed 2 bases, with 19 bases lying between them. CDR1 and CDR2 from the germline V gene are MNHEY and SMNVEV (reference sequence). CDR3 length equals 17 residues. Sequencing was performed on PBMCs. The TCR was taken from a man aged 25 to 40 in good health and CMV-seronegative. The gene calls are TRBV27 and TRBJ2-1; D may be TRBD2 (6 bases). The DNA for the CDR3 is TGTGCCAGCAGTCGTTCTCGGGGAGGCGATACCTACAATGAGCAGTTCTTC. Translating gives CASSRSRGGDTYNEQFF.